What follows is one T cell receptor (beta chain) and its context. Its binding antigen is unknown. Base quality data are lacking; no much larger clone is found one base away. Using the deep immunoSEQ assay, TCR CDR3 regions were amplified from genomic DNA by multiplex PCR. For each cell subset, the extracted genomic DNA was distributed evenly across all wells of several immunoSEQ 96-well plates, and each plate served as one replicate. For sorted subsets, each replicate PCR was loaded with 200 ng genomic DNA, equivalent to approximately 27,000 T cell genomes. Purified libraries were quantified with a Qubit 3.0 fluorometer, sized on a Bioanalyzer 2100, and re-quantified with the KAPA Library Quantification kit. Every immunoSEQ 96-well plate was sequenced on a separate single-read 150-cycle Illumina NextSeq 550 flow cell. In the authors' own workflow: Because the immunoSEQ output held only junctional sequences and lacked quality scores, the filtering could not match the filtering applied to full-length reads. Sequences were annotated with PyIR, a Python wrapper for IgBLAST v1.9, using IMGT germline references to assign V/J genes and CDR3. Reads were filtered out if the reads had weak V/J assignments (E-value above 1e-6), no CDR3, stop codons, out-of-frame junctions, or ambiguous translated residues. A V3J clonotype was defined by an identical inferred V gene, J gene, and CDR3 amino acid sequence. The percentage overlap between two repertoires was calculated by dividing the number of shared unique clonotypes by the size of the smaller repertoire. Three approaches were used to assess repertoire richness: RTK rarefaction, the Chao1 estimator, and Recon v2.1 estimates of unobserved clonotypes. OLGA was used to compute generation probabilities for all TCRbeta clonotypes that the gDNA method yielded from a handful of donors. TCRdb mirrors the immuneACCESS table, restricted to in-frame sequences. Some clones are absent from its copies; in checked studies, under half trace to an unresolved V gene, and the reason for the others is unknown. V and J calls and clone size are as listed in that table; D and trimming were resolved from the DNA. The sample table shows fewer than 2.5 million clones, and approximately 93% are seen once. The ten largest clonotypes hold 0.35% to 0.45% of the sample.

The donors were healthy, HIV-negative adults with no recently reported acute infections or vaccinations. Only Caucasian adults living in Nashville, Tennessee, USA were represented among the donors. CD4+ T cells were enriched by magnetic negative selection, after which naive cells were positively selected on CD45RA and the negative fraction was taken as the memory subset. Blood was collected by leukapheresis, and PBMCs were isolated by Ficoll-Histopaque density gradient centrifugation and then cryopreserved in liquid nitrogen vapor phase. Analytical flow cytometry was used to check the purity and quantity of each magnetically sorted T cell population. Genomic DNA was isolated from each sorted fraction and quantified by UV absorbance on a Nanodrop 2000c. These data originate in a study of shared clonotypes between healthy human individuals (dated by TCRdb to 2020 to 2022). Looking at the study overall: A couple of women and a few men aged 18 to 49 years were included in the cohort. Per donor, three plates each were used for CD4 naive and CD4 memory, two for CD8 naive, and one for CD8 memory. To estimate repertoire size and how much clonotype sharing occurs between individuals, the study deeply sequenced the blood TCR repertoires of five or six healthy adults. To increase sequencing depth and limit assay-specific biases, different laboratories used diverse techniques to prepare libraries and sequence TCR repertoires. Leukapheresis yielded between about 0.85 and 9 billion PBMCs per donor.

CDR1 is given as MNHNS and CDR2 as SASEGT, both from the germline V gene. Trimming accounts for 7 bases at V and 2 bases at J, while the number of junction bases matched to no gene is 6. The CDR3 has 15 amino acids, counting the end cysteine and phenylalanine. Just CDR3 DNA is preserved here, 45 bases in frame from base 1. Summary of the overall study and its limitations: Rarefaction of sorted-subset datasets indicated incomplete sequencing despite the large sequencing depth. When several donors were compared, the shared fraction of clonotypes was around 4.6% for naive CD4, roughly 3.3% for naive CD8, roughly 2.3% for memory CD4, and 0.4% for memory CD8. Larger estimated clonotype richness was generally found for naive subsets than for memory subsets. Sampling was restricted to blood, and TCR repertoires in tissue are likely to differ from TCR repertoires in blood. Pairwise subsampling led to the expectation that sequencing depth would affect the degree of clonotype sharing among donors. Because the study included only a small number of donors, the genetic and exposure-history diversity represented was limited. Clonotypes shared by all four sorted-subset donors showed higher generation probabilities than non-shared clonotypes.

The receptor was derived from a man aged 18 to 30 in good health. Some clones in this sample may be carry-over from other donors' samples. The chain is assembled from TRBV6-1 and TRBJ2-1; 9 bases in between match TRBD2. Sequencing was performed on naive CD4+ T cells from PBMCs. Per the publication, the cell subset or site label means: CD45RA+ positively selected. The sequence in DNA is TGTGCCAGCACCCTAACTAGCGGGCCCTACAATGAGCAGTTCTTC. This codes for CASTLTSGPYNEQFF.